A single sample gave rise to the 27 T cell receptor beta chains below, sequenced in a study of OX40 agonist ivuxolimab in advanced cancers. Assay used: immunoSEQ multiplex PCR; TCRdb lists only in-frame clones, some missing. The sample consists of approximately 90,000 clones, 75% to 95% of them appearing once. Sequences were derived from CD4+ or CD8+ T cells sorted from blood, sampled in a trial of the OX40 agonist ivuxolimab. These receptors came from an adult with an advanced solid tumor such as melanoma, head and neck, liver or kidney cancer.

The genes are TRBV29-1 and TRBJ1-1; perhaps TRBD1 as D (6 bases). Trimming pared 5 bases from V and 0 bases from J, leaving 10 bases between. From germline, CDR1 is SQVTM and CDR2 ANQGSEA. The CDR3 spans 13 residues. CDR3: CSVSGAVNTEAFF. Here the CDR3 DNA reads TGCAGCGTTTCGGGGGCTGTGAACACTGAAGCTTTCTTT.

CDR3 loop: CASSPPRSTGELFF. The DNA of the CDR3 is TGCGCCAGCAGCCCACCCAGGTCCACCGGGGAGCTGTTTTTT. This chain connects TRBV4-1 to TRBJ2-2; D gene uncertain. With 4 bases removed from V and 4 bases from J, the gap between germline ends came to 10 bases. Looked up from germline, CDR1 is MGHRA and CDR2 is YSYEKL. This CDR3 has 14 amino acids.

This clone was seen only a few times. The chain joins TRBV11-2 to TRBJ1-1; TRBD1 aligns across 7 bases. With 4 bases clipped from V and 2 bases from J, the junction kept 4 bases outside the gene matches. CDR1 is SGHAT and CDR2 is FQNNGV in the germline V gene. This CDR3 has 14 amino acids. CDR3 residues: CASSSTGSNTEAFF. The CDR3 bases are TGTGCCAGCAGCTCGACAGGGTCTAACACTGAAGCTTTCTTT.

This clone has just a few counts. The gene calls are TRBV28 and TRBJ1-5; D ambiguous. Germline V gene sequence: CDR1 MDHEN, CDR2 SYDVKM. The CDR3 length is 15 residues. Trimming removed 3 bases from V and 4 bases from J, with 13 bases in between. DNA of the CDR3: TGTGCCAGCAGTTTCAGGACCGAATGGAATCAGCCCCAGCATTTT. Protein product: CASSFRTEWNQPQHF.

J is TRBJ1-4 and V is TRBV27, with 12 bases identical to TRBD1. The CDR3 runs to 18 residues. V was clipped by 6 bases and J by 0 bases; unmatched bases: 8. The V gene's germline CDR1 is MNHEY and CDR2 SMNVEV (reference sequence). The CDR3: CASRQGTGGLATNEKLFF. The CDR3 region has the DNA TGTGCCAGCAGACAAGGGACAGGGGGCCTTGCAACTAATGAAAAACTGTTTTTT.

The chain carries TRBV10-3 and TRBJ1-1, with D perhaps TRBD1 (5 bases). Trimming took 4 bases from V and 7 from J, leaving 13 bases between them. CDR1 is ENHRY and CDR2 is SYGVKD in the germline V gene. CDR3 length: 13 amino acids. Written as DNA, the CDR3 is TGTGCCATCAGTGGAGAGGGGCCGCTTGAAGCTTTCTTT. This translates into CAISGEGPLEAFF.

The chain combines TRBV5-4 with TRBJ2-1, with D possibly being TRBD1 (6 bases). CDR1 and CDR2 (germline): SGHNT, YYREEE (reference sequence). The CDR3 contains 15 residues. Trimming pared 5 bases from V and 4 bases from J, leaving 16 bases between. The CDR3 DNA reads as TGTGCCAGCAGTCAACCGGGACAAACTTACAATGAGCAGTTCTTC. It translates to CASSQPGQTYNEQFF.

The genes are TRBV28 and TRBJ2-1; perhaps TRBD1 as D (5 bases). Deletions cut 5 bases from V and 2 bases from J, with 13 bases between. The CDR3 is made up of 15 amino acids. Germline loops: CDR1 MDHEN, CDR2 SYDVKM. The CDR3 nucleotides read TGTGCCAGCAGTCTTCAGGGCCCCCCCTACAATGAGCAGTTCTTC. Its translation: CASSLQGPPYNEQFF.

This clone appeared once. The CDR3 coding sequence is TGTGCCAGCCGGGGACAGGGATTTACAGATACGCAGTATTTT. Translating gives CASRGQGFTDTQYF. The chain employs TRBV28 and TRBJ2-3, with 9 nucleotides matching TRBD1. This CDR3 region has 14 residues. V lost 8 bases and J lost 3; bases outside the gene matches: 6. CDR1 MDHEN and CDR2 SYDVKM come from the germline V gene.

The chain links TRBV5-1 to TRBJ2-2; D is ambiguous. CDR1 is SGHRS and CDR2 is YFSETQ in the germline V gene. V lost 5 bases to trimming and J lost 3 bases, with 5 bases between them. The CDR3 is 12 residues long. In DNA form, the CDR3 reads TGCGCCAGCAGATCGGACACCGGGGAGCTGTTTTTT. Translation: CASRSDTGELFF.

For this clone: A junction boundary mismatches the germline segment, possibly from a read error. V and J are TRBV10-3 and TRBJ1-2, with 7 bases lining up with TRBD1. The CDR3 length is 12 residues. Germline CDR1 and CDR2: ENHRY and SYGVKD. DNA for the CDR3: TGTGTCATCAGGGACAGTCGTTCCGGCTACACCTTC. Its translation: CVIRDSRSGYTF.

The chain links TRBV5-1 to TRBJ1-3, with D possibly being TRBD1 (5 bases). The length of the CDR3 is 15 residues. V gave up 3 bases and J gave up 1 base, with 11 bases separating them. CDR1 and CDR2 (germline): SGHRS, YFSETQ. The CDR3 DNA sequence: TGCGCCAGCAGCTACGACAGTTCATCTGGAAACACCATATATTTT. It yields the protein CASSYDSSSGNTIYF.

V and J are TRBV2 and TRBJ1-2; maybe TRBD1 (5 bases). With 5 bases removed from V and 3 bases from J, the gap between germline ends came to 13 bases. The CDR3 sequence is 14 residues long. The germline V gene has CDR1 SNHLY and CDR2 FYNNEI. The CDR3 region is CASSTQGIDYGYTF. The DNA for the CDR3 is TGTGCCAGCAGTACCCAGGGCATCGACTATGGCTACACCTTC.

The gene calls are TRBV29-1 and TRBJ2-5; D is possibly TRBD1 (6 bases). The CDR3 is made up of 13 amino acids. The germline V and J ends were trimmed by 3 bases and 7 bases, with 15 bases remaining between them. Per germline, CDR1 SQVTM and CDR2 ANQGSEA. CDR3 in amino acids: CSVDRGGPGTQYF. CDR3 coding DNA: TGCAGCGTTGATCGAGGGGGTCCCGGGACCCAGTACTTC.

The chain combines TRBV5-4 with TRBJ1-2; D unresolved. The germline CDR1 and CDR2 sequences are SGHNT and YYREEE (reference sequence). The CDR3 extends over 11 amino acids. V lost 3 bases and J lost 6, with 6 bases in between. CDR3: CASSWQDGYTF. CDR3 DNA sequence: TGTGCCAGCAGCTGGCAAGATGGCTACACCTTC.

The rearrangement uses TRBV7-2 and TRBJ1-5, with unresolved D. The germline gives CDR1 SGHTA, CDR2 FQGNSA. V gave up 6 bases and J gave up 1 base, with 13 bases separating them. The CDR3 sequence is 15 residues long. The CDR3 DNA is TGTGCCAGCAGTAAATCAACAGCGAGCAATCAGCCCCAGCATTTT. Its protein is CASSKSTASNQPQHF.

CDR3: CAITEGTSGHNEQFF. CDR3 bases: TGTGCCATCACCGAAGGGACTAGCGGTCACAATGAGCAGTTCTTC. The chain couples TRBV10-3 to TRBJ2-1, with 11 bases that match TRBD2. The V segment lost 7 bases and the J segment 5 bases; nucleotides outside the gene matches: 7. Germline V lookup: CDR1 ENHRY, CDR2 SYGVKD. The CDR3 has 15 amino acids.

The chain joins TRBV7-3 to TRBJ2-3; D unresolved. The V and J ends lost 1 base and 3 bases respectively, with 5 bases between them. Germline V lookup: CDR1 SGHTA, CDR2 FQGTGA. The CDR3 runs 13 residues. The CDR3, as DNA: TGTGCCAGCAGCTTAAGGAATACAGATACGCAGTATTTT. It translates to CASSLRNTDTQYF.

V is TRBV18 and J is TRBJ1-2; weak D call: TRBD1 (6 bases). Trimming left V 5 bases short and J 1 base short, with 8 bases between. Germline loops: CDR1 KGHSH, CDR2 LQKENI. The CDR3 has 13 amino acids. CDR3 region: CASSSQGNYGYTF. In nucleotides, the CDR3 is TGTGCCAGCTCATCACAGGGTAACTATGGCTACACCTTC.

This chain joins TRBV15 and TRBJ2-1; D might be TRBD2 (5 bases). Germline V gene lookup returns CDR1 LNHNV and CDR2 YYDKDF (reference sequence). Trimming took off 3 bases at V and 1 base at J, with 10 bases between the two ends. The CDR3 runs 15 residues. DNA for the CDR3: TGTGCCACCAGCAGCCAAGGGAGATCCTACAATGAGCAGTTCTTC. Amino acid sequence: CATSSQGRSYNEQFF.

The chain recombines TRBV5-1 with TRBJ2-5; tentatively, D is TRBD1 (6 bases). The V end lost 4 bases, the J end lost 2 bases, and 9 bases lay between the germline ends. The CDR3 sequence is 13 residues long. CDR1 SGHRS and CDR2 YFSETQ come from the germline V gene. The CDR3 region has the DNA TGCGCCAGCAGCCGGACAGATCAAGAGACCCAGTACTTC. This translates into CASSRTDQETQYF. Looking up the rest from reference TRBV5-1 and TRBJ2-5 gives the full variable domain: KAGVTQTPRYLIKTRGQQVTLSCSPISGHRSVSWYQQTPGQGLQFLFEYFSETQRNKGNFPGRFSGRQFSNSRSEMNVSTLELGDSALYLCASSRTDQETQYFGPGTRLLVL.

This clone was seen just once. The V and J genes are TRBV7-2 and TRBJ2-7; D uncertain. Germline values: CDR1 SGHTA, CDR2 FQGNSA. Trimming shortened V by 2 bases and J by 5 bases, and 7 bases separated the two germline ends. CDR3 length: 12 residues. CDR3 sequence reads: CASSLPLDEQYF. The CDR3 coding sequence is TGTGCCAGCAGCTTACCCCTGGACGAGCAGTACTTC. Together with reference TRBV7-2 and TRBJ2-7, the CDR3 gives the full variable domain: GAGVSQSPSNKVTEKGKDVELRCDPISGHTALYWYRQSLGQGLEFLIYFQGNSAPDKSGLPSDRFSAERTGGSVSTLTIQRTQQEDSAVYLCASSLPLDEQYFGPGTRLTVT.

The J gene is TRBJ2-1, the V gene TRBV11-2, with a tentative D call TRBD2 (6 bases). The length of the CDR3 is 16 residues. V lost 1 base and J 4 bases, leaving 14 bases between the germline ends. Per the germline V gene, CDR1 is SGHAT and CDR2 is FQNNGV. The CDR3 DNA is TGTGCCAGCAGCTTAGGAATAGCGGCCGGATACAATGAGCAGTTCTTC. Its protein is CASSLGIAAGYNEQFF.

The V gene is TRBV5-1, the J gene TRBJ2-3; 12 bases line up with TRBD2. CDR3 length: 17 amino acids. Trimming removed 3 bases from V and 4 bases from J; junction bases left unmatched: 9. From germline, CDR1 is SGHRS and CDR2 YFSETQ. Written as DNA, the CDR3 is TGCGCCAGCAGCTCTCTCGGACTAGCGGGAAACGCAGATACGCAGTATTTT. Translated: CASSSLGLAGNADTQYF.

This clone was detected once. The V call is TRBV19, the J call TRBJ2-7; D uncertain. Between the trimmed V and J ends, which lost 1 base and 5 bases, there was a span of 15 bases. CDR1 and CDR2 from the germline V gene are LNHDA and SQIVND (reference sequence). There are 15 residues in the CDR3. CDR3 protein: CASSIGKRSNHEQYF. The CDR3 bases are TGTGCCAGTAGTATAGGCAAGCGATCCAACCACGAGCAGTACTTC.

The rearrangement links TRBV5-1 to TRBJ2-3, with 14 nucleotides matching TRBD2. Germline V lookup: CDR1 SGHRS, CDR2 YFSETQ. The CDR3 has 16 residues. V lost 6 bases and J lost 4; bases outside the gene matches: 7. CDR3 protein: CASTLGLAGDADTQYF. CDR3 DNA sequence: TGCGCCAGCACGTTGGGACTAGCGGGAGACGCAGATACGCAGTATTTT.

This clone was seen a few times. The V gene is TRBV30, the J gene TRBJ1-6; D is uncertain. The length of the CDR3 is 12 residues. Trimming took 3 bases from V and 8 from J, leaving 8 bases between them. CDR1 and CDR2 from the germline V gene are GTSNPN and SVGIG (reference sequence). Here the CDR3 reads CAWRTTDSPLHF. The CDR3 nucleotides are TGTGCCTGGAGAACCACCGATTCACCCCTCCACTTT.